Following are 32 T cell receptor beta chains from one sample sequenced in a study of blood T cell repertoires in COVID-19. Clones were read by immunoSEQ multiplex PCR, and TCRdb kept only the in-frame ones, dropping some. The sample includes over 300,000 clones, over 75% of them seen just once. The sequenced sample consisted of PBMCs or T cells enriched from blood (not recorded which). These receptors originate from a woman in her 30s with acute COVID-19.

The J gene is TRBJ1-2, the V gene TRBV5-1; TRBD1 matches at 9 bases. This CDR3 has 14 amino acids. V was clipped by 4 bases and J by 8 bases; unmatched bases: 9. Germline V gives CDR1 SGHRS, CDR2 YFSETQ. CDR3 bases: TGCGCCAGCAGCCCCGGGACAGGGATCGAGGGCTACACCTTC. This encodes CASSPGTGIEGYTF.

This sequence joins TRBV30 and TRBJ1-5, with D possibly matching TRBD1 (5 bases). The germline gives CDR1 GTSNPN, CDR2 SVGIG (reference sequence). The CDR3 has 14 residues. Trimming pared 5 bases from V and 8 bases from J, leaving 19 bases between. The CDR3 loop is CAWVPGLPHEPQHF. The DNA of the CDR3 is TGTGCCTGGGTGCCGGGACTCCCCCATGAGCCCCAGCATTTT.

The CDR3 DNA follows: TGTGCCAGTAGTACCGGGACTACCCTAGAGACCCAGTACTTC. Translated, it gives CASSTGTTLETQYF. The chain couples TRBV19 to TRBJ2-5; 7 bases line up with TRBD2. J gave up 4 bases and V 4 bases, and 6 bases lay outside the gene matches. CDR1 and CDR2 (germline): LNHDA, SQIVND (reference sequence). The CDR3 has 14 amino acids.

The chain has TRBV25-1 and TRBJ1-3; tentative D call: TRBD1 (5 bases). This CDR3 region has 15 residues. V gave up 1 base and J gave up 4 bases, with 11 bases separating them. The germline V gene has CDR1 MGHDK and CDR2 SYGVNS. The DNA for the CDR3 is TGTGCCAGCAGTGAATGGGAGGGGACCGGAAACACCATATATTTT. Translation gives CASSEWEGTGNTIYF.

The chain couples TRBV7-3 to TRBJ2-1; 12 bases are shared with TRBD2. The CDR3 contains 18 residues. J was trimmed by 4 bases and V by 2 bases; bases with no gene match: 9. CDR1 SGHTA and CDR2 FQGTGA come from the germline V gene. Here the CDR3 DNA reads TGTGCCAGCAGCTTATTTCCTAGCGGGGGGGCCCAGTACAATGAGCAGTTCTTC. It yields the protein CASSLFPSGGAQYNEQFF. The variable domain in full, completed from reference TRBV7-3 and TRBJ2-1, reads GAGVSQTPSNKVTEKGKYVELRCDPISGHTALYWYRQSLGQGPEFLIYFQGTGAADDSGLPNDRFFAVRPEGSVSTLKIQRTERGDSAVYLCASSLFPSGGAQYNEQFFGPGTRLTVL.

The V call is TRBV5-4, the J call TRBJ2-1; the D gene is possibly TRBD1 (5 bases). In germline, CDR1 is SGHNT, CDR2 YYREEE (reference sequence). This CDR3 has 15 residues. V was cut by 2 bases and J by 0 bases, with 9 bases left in between. CDR3 DNA sequence: TGTGCCAGCAGCTTAGGGGCCGACTCCTACAATGAGCAGTTCTTC. Translating it yields CASSLGADSYNEQFF. The variable domain in full, completed from reference TRBV5-4 and TRBJ2-1, reads ETGVTQSPTHLIKTRGQQVTLRCSSQSGHNTVSWYQQALGQGPQFIFQYYREEENGRGNFPPRFSGLQFPNYSSELNVNALELDDSALYLCASSLGADSYNEQFFGPGTRLTVL.

The rearrangement links TRBV19 to TRBJ1-6; D is unclear. V was clipped by 6 bases and J by 7 bases, with 10 bases between them. CDR1 and CDR2 from the germline V gene are LNHDA and SQIVND (reference sequence). CDR3 length: 13 amino acids. In DNA, the CDR3 is TGTGCCAGTAGCCCCGGTCGGAATTCACCCCTCCACTTT. Amino acid sequence: CASSPGRNSPLHF.

The chain joins TRBV5-1 to TRBJ1-6, with 8 bases aligning to TRBD1. J lost 14 bases, V lost 4 bases, and 11 bases had no gene match. The CDR3 is 14 residues long. Per germline, CDR1 SGHRS and CDR2 YFSETQ. This CDR3 is CASSPGTGLNALHF. CDR3 coding DNA: TGCGCCAGCAGCCCCGGGACAGGCCTTAACGCCCTCCACTTT.

The V gene is TRBV4-3, the J gene TRBJ2-7, with D perhaps matching TRBD1 (6 bases). In germline, CDR1 is LGHNA, CDR2 YSLEER. The CDR3 totals 15 residues. The V end lost 1 base, the J end lost 4 bases, and 14 bases lay between the germline ends. CDR3 coding DNA: TGCGCCAGCAGCCAAGTAGGTGGGACACAGTACGAGCAGTACTTC. This gives the protein CASSQVGGTQYEQYF.

This chain uses TRBV7-9 with TRBJ2-7; 8 nucleotides align to TRBD1. The V and J ends lost 5 bases and 5 bases, in that order; junction bases with no gene match: 14. Germline V gene data show CDR1 as SEHNR and CDR2 as FQNEAQ (reference sequence). The CDR3 runs 16 residues. The CDR3 coding sequence is TGTGCCAGCAGCCCCCAGAGGACAGGGTGGGTCGACGAGCAGTACTTC. Amino acid sequence: CASSPQRTGWVDEQYF.

The chain combines TRBV5-6 with TRBJ2-1; D gene uncertain. V shed 2 bases and J shed 4 bases, with 7 bases lying between them. This CDR3 contains 13 residues. Germline CDR1 and CDR2: SGHDT and YYEEEE. The CDR3 loop reads CASSLTTYNEQFF. The CDR3, as DNA: TGTGCCAGCAGCTTAACAACGTACAATGAGCAGTTCTTC.

The chain is built from TRBV6-2 or TRBV6-3 and TRBJ1-1; D not certain. The germline V and J ends were trimmed by 1 base and 4 bases, with 7 bases remaining between them. CDR1 is MNHEY, CDR2 SVGEGT, per germline. This CDR3 spans 13 amino acids. The CDR3 region is CASSYLSGTEAFF. CDR3 nucleotides: TGTGCCAGCAGTTACTTGTCGGGCACTGAAGCTTTCTTT.

This chain joins TRBV6-2 or TRBV6-3 and TRBJ2-2; 9 nucleotides match TRBD1. Germline V gives CDR1 MNHEY, CDR2 SVGEGT. Trimming took 2 bases from V and 4 from J; bases not matched to a gene: 5. The CDR3 runs to 16 residues. This chain's CDR3 is CASSYLDRGVTGELFF. The CDR3 coding sequence is TGTGCCAGCAGTTACCTGGACAGGGGAGTCACCGGGGAGCTGTTTTTT.

V gene TRBV30 combines with J gene TRBJ2-5; 7 bases line up with TRBD2. The V gene end was trimmed by 4 bases and the J gene end by 3 bases; junction bases not matched to a gene: 14. CDR3 length: 16 amino acids. The germline V gene has CDR1 GTSNPN and CDR2 SVGIG (reference sequence). The CDR3 is CAWMRLAGETKETQYF. In nucleotides, the CDR3 is TGTGCCTGGATGCGTTTGGCGGGGGAAACGAAAGAGACCCAGTACTTC. Together with reference TRBV30 and TRBJ2-5, the CDR3 gives the full variable domain: SQTIHQWPATLVQPVGSPLSLECTVEGTSNPNLYWYRQAAGRGLQLLFYSVGIGQISSEVPQNLSASRPQDRQFILSSKKLLLSDSGFYLCAWMRLAGETKETQYFGPGTRLLVL.

V and J are TRBV11-3 and TRBJ2-1, with D maybe TRBD2 (5 bases). V lost 4 bases, J lost 9 bases, and 16 bases lay in between. CDR1 and CDR2 (germline): SGHNT, YENEEA. The length of the CDR3 is 14 residues. CDR3 in DNA: TGTGCCAGCAGCTACGACTATTATGAGAGTGAGCAGTTCTTC. Amino acid sequence: CASSYDYYESEQFF.

This sequence joins TRBV5-1 and TRBJ2-2; D gene ambiguous. Germline V CDR1 and CDR2: SGHRS, YFSETQ. The CDR3 covers 14 residues. V was shortened by 0 bases and J by 4 bases, with 7 bases between the two germline ends. CDR3 nucleotides: TGCGCCAGCAGCTTGGACGGGTCCACCGGGGAGCTGTTTTTT. Translated: CASSLDGSTGELFF.

Only one count was recorded for this clone. CDR3 loop: CASSLTGGVLEQYF. CDR3 DNA: TGTGCCAGCAGTTTAACAGGGGGAGTATTAGAGCAGTACTTC. The rearrangement uses TRBV27 and TRBJ2-7, with 8 bases aligning to TRBD1. Germline CDR1 is MNHEY and CDR2 is SMNVEV (reference sequence). V gave up 2 bases and J gave up 7 bases; unmatched junction bases: 7. The CDR3 is 14 residues long.

J is TRBJ1-2 and V is TRBV9; the match to TRBD1 covers 8 bases. The CDR3 is 13 residues long. Trimming at V came to 3 bases and at J to 13 bases, leaving 11 bases not matched to a gene. CDR1 and CDR2 (germline): SGDLS, YYNGEE. CDR3 bases: TGTGCCAGCAGCGACGGGACAGGTCCCCCTATCACCTTC. Its translation: CASSDGTGPPITF. Full variable domain (outside the CDR3, taken from reference TRBV9 and TRBJ1-2): DSGVTQTPKHLITATGQRVTLRCSPRSGDLSVYWYQQSLDQGLQFLIQYYNGEERAKGNILERFSAQQFPDLHSELNLSSLELGDSALYFCASSDGTGPPITFGSGTRLTVV.

The gene calls are TRBV19 and TRBJ1-2; 7 nucleotides agree with TRBD1. Germline CDR1 and CDR2: LNHDA and SQIVND (reference sequence). Trimming removed 2 bases from V and 8 bases from J; junction bases left unmatched: 5. The CDR3 consists of 13 residues. DNA for the CDR3: TGTGCCAGTAGTATACCGCAGGGGGTAGGCTACACCTTC. This codes for CASSIPQGVGYTF.

The chain has TRBV9 and TRBJ2-7; TRBD2 is a possible D gene (6 bases). Germline V gives CDR1 SGDLS, CDR2 YYNGEE. This CDR3 is 14 amino acids long. Trimming took off 3 bases at V and 4 bases at J, with 14 bases between the two ends. This chain's CDR3 is CASSASSEGYEQYF. In DNA, the CDR3 is TGTGCCAGCAGCGCCAGTTCGGAGGGTTACGAGCAGTACTTC. The full variable domain, its missing parts supplied by reference TRBV9 and TRBJ2-7, is DSGVTQTPKHLITATGQRVTLRCSPRSGDLSVYWYQQSLDQGLQFLIQYYNGEERAKGNILERFSAQQFPDLHSELNLSSLELGDSALYFCASSASSEGYEQYFGPGTRLTVT.

The rearrangement joins TRBV19 to TRBJ1-2; 8 nucleotides agree with TRBD1. Per germline, CDR1 LNHDA and CDR2 SQIVND (reference sequence). The trim removed 7 bases at V and 6 bases at J, leaving 7 bases unmatched. The CDR3 sequence is 13 residues long. Here the CDR3 reads CASKGDRLNGYTF. DNA of the CDR3: TGTGCCAGTAAGGGGGACAGGCTGAATGGCTACACCTTC. The full variable domain, rest sourced from reference TRBV19 and TRBJ1-2, is DGGITQSPKYLFRKEGQNVTLSCEQNLNHDAMYWYRQDPGQGLRLIYYSQIVNDFQKGDIAEGYSVSREKKESFPLTVTSAQKNPTAFYLCASKGDRLNGYTFGSGTRLTVV.

This clone was observed a single time. The V gene is TRBV6-4, the J gene TRBJ1-4; tentatively, D is TRBD1 (5 bases). The germline V gene has CDR1 MRHNA and CDR2 SNTAGT. Trimming removed 3 bases from V and 5 bases from J, with 7 bases in between. The CDR3 runs 13 residues. The CDR3 region is CASSETANEKLFF. The CDR3 DNA is TGTGCCAGCAGTGAGACAGCGAATGAAAAACTGTTTTTT.

The chain links TRBV29-1 to TRBJ2-7, with a possible D match to TRBD1 (6 bases). The V end was cut by 6 bases, the J end by 3 bases, with 18 bases between. The CDR3 runs 14 residues. The germline gives CDR1 SQVTM, CDR2 ANQGSEA. CDR3 nucleotides: TGCAGCGTCGATTCCGGGACACCGAACTACGAGCAGTACTTC. Translated, it gives CSVDSGTPNYEQYF.

The chain employs TRBV2 and TRBJ2-2; 8 positions agree with TRBD1. The CDR3 has 12 amino acids. The junction had 7 bases not matched to a gene; V was cut back by 6 bases and J by 13 bases. Germline values: CDR1 SNHLY, CDR2 FYNNEI. The CDR3 sequence is CASSSTGGGLFF. As DNA, the CDR3 is TGTGCCAGCAGCAGTACAGGGGGTGGGCTGTTTTTT.

The chain recombines TRBV29-1 with TRBJ2-3; TRBD2 aligns across 10 bases. The CDR3 is made up of 13 amino acids. The junction had 4 bases not matched to a gene; V was cut back by 7 bases and J by 3 bases. Germline CDR1 and CDR2: SQVTM and ANQGSEA. The CDR3 loop is CSAKRGGTDTQYF. CDR3 bases: TGCAGCGCGAAGCGGGGGGGAACAGATACGCAGTATTTT.

J is TRBJ2-5 and V is TRBV6-2 or TRBV6-3, with 7 nucleotides matching TRBD2. Trimming took 4 bases from V and 0 from J; bases not matched to a gene: 5. The CDR3 sequence is 15 residues long. Germline V gene sequence: CDR1 MNHEY, CDR2 SVGEGT. DNA of the CDR3: TGTGCCAGCAGTTTCACTAGCGCGTACCAAGAGACCCAGTACTTC. This codes for CASSFTSAYQETQYF.

The chain carries TRBV3-1 (or the pseudogene TRBV3-2) and TRBJ2-3; weak D call: TRBD2 (5 bases). Germline V gene lookup returns CDR1 LGHDT and CDR2 YNNKEL (reference sequence). Trimming took off 1 base at V and 2 bases at J, with 10 bases between the two ends. This CDR3 contains 15 residues. CDR3 bases: TGTGCCAGCAGCCAAGGTGTAGACTACACAGATACGCAGTATTTT. Protein: CASSQGVDYTDTQYF.

The V and J genes are TRBV19 and TRBJ2-2; 10 nucleotides line up with TRBD2. CDR3 size: 16 residues. CDR1 is LNHDA, CDR2 SQIVND, per germline (reference sequence). Unmatched junction bases numbered 3, after V lost 3 bases and J lost 2 bases. The CDR3 here is CASSMLAGVNTGELFF. The DNA of the CDR3 is TGTGCCAGTAGTATGCTAGCGGGGGTCAACACCGGGGAGCTGTTTTTT.

The rearrangement links TRBV2 to TRBJ2-1; 13 nucleotides align to TRBD2. After removal of 4 bases from V and 4 bases from J, the junction contained 4 bases not matched to a gene. Per germline, CDR1 SNHLY and CDR2 FYNNEI. This CDR3 region has 16 residues. CDR3 sequence: CASSGPLAGGYNEQFF. For the CDR3, the DNA is TGTGCCAGCAGTGGCCCACTAGCGGGGGGGTACAATGAGCAGTTCTTC.

The chain couples TRBV5-1 to TRBJ1-5; TRBD1 might be the D (6 bases). There are 14 residues in the CDR3. The germline V and J ends were trimmed by 5 bases and 2 bases, with 11 bases remaining between them. CDR1 SGHRS and CDR2 YFSETQ come from the germline V gene. Here the CDR3 reads CASSRGGGNQPQHF. In nucleotides, the CDR3 is TGCGCCAGCAGTCGCGGGGGCGGCAATCAGCCCCAGCATTTT.

The rearrangement uses TRBV9 and TRBJ2-7; 7 bases line up with TRBD1. The germline gives CDR1 SGDLS, CDR2 YYNGEE. The CDR3 totals 15 residues. V gave up 3 bases and J gave up 2 bases; unmatched junction bases: 8. CDR3 region: CASSGPGTDAYEQYF. The CDR3 DNA reads as TGTGCCAGCAGCGGACCCGGGACAGACGCCTACGAGCAGTACTTC.

Of note for this clone: The sample contains more than one DNA sequence encoding this CDR3. The chain carries TRBV5-1 and TRBJ2-5; 8 bases align to TRBD1. The CDR3 loop spans 15 amino acids. J lost 4 bases, V lost 0 bases, and 5 bases had no gene match. CDR1 is SGHRS, CDR2 YFSETQ, per germline. CDR3 region: CASSLGQGALETQYF. CDR3 bases: TGCGCCAGCAGCTTGGGGCAGGGGGCTCTAGAGACCCAGTACTTC.